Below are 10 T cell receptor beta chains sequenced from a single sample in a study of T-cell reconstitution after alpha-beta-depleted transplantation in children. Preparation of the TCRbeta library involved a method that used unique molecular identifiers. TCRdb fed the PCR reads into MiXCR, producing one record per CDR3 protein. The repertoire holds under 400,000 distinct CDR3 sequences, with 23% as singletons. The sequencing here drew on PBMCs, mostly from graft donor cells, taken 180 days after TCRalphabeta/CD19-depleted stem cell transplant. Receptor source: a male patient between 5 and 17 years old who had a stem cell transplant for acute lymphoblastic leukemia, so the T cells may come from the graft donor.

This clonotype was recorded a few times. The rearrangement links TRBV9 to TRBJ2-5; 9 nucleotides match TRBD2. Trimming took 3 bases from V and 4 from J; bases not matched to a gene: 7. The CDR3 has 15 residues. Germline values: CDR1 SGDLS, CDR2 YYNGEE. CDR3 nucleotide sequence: TGTGCCAGCAGCGCCCTAGCGGGATGGCGAGAGACCCAGTACTTC. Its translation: CASSALAGWRETQYF. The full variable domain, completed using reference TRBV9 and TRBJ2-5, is DSGVTQTPKHLITATGQRVTLRCSPRSGDLSVYWYQQSLDQGLQFLIQYYNGEERAKGNILERFSAQQFPDLHSELNLSSLELGDSALYFCASSALAGWRETQYFGPGTRLLVL.

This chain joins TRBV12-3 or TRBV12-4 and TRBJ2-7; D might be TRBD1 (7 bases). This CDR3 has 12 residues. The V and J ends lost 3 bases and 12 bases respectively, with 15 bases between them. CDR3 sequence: CASSFYRGLGYF. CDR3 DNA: TGTGCCAGCAGTTTCTACAGGGGACTGGGGTACTTC.

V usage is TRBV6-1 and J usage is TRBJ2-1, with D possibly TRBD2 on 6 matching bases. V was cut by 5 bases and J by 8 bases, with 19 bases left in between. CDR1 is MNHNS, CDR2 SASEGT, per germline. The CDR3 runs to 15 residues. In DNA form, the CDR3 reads TGTGCCAGCAGTCTCCGACCACGGGAGAGAGATGAGCAGTTCTTC. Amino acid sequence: CASSLRPRERDEQFF.

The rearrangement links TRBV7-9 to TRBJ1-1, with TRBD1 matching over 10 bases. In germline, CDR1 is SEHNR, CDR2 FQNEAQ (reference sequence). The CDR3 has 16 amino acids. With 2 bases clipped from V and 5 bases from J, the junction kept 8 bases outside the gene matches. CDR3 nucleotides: TGTGCCAGCAGCTTACAAATTGACAGGGGGCGGACTGAAGCTTTCTTT. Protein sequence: CASSLQIDRGRTEAFF.

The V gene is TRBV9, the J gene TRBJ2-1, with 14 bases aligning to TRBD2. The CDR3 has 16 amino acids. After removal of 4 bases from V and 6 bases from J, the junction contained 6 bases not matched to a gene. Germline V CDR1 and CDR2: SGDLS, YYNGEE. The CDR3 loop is CASSLVGTSGSNEQFF. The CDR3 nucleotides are TGTGCCAGCAGCCTCGTTGGGACTAGCGGGAGCAATGAGCAGTTCTTC.

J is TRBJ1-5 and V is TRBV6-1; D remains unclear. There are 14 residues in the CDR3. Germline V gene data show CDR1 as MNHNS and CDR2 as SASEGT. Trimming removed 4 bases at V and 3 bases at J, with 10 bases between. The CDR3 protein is CASSVSGNNQPQHF. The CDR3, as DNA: TGTGCCAGCAGTGTATCAGGTAACAATCAGCCCCAGCATTTT.

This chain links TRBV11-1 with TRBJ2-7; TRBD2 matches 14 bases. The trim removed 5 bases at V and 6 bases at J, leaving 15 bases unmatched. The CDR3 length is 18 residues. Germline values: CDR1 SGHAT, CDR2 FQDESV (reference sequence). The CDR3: CASSPGLAGVLPPGEQYF. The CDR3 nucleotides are TGTGCCAGCAGCCCGGGACTAGCGGGAGTTCTTCCCCCTGGCGAGCAGTACTTC.

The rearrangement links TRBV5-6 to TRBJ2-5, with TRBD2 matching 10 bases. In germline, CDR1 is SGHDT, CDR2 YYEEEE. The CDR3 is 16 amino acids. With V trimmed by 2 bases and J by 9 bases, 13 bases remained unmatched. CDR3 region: CASSFGLAATVAAQYF. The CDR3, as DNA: TGTGCCAGCAGCTTTGGACTAGCGGCCACCGTAGCCGCCCAGTACTTC.

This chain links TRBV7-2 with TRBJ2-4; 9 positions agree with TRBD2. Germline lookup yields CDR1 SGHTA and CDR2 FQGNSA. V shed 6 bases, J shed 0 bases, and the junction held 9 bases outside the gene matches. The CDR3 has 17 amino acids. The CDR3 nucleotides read TGTGCCAGCAGGCCCAATCTAGCGGGGCTAGCCAAAAACATTCAGTACTTC. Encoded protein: CASRPNLAGLAKNIQYF.

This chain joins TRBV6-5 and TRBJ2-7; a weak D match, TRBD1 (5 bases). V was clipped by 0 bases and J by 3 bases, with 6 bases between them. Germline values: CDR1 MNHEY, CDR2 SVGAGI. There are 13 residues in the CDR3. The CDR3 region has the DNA TGTGCCAGCAGTTACTCAGGGGTCTACGAGCAGTACTTC. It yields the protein CASSYSGVYEQYF.